These T cell receptor beta chains were read from a single sample in a study of graft-versus-host responses after intestinal transplantation. Generated by immunoSEQ multiplex PCR, the TCRdb table keeps only in-frame clones and is missing some. The profile shows about 600 clones, roughly 95% of them singletons. The sample consisted of bone marrow, taken 105 days after intestinal transplantation. These receptors all come from a human patient who received an intestinal transplant, so some T cells may come from the graft donor. Each CDR3 is given with its conserved first and last residue. Each record gives: V gene, clone size, J gene, D gene, CDR3 protein, CDR3 DNA. The D gene is left open where the match is weak. The listing skips clone size in some rows; elsewhere it reads once, few, many or a size class.

TRBV4-3	NA	TRBJ2-4	TRBD2	CASSQGLAGAKNIQYF	TGCGCCAGCAGCCAAGGACTAGCGGGAGCCAAAAACATTCAGTACTTC
TRBV19	NA	TRBJ1-6	NA	CATLPWRRNSPLHF	TGTGCCACTCTGCCGTGGAGGAGGAATTCACCCCTCCACTTT
TRBV9	NA	TRBJ2-1	TRBD2	CASSVAGGAGGSYNEQFF	TGTGCCAGCAGCGTGGCAGGGGGAGCGGGAGGGAGCTACAATGAGCAGTTCTTC
TRBV28	NA	TRBJ2-3	TRBD1	CASSLLDREGGDTQYF	TGTGCCAGCAGTTTATTGGACAGGGAAGGGGGAGATACGCAGTATTTT
TRBV5-6	NA	TRBJ2-7	NA	CASSLEGLDREPSYEQYF	TGTGCCAGCAGCTTGGAAGGGCTTGACAGAGAACCCTCCTACGAGCAGTACTTC
TRBV21-1	NA	TRBJ2-1	NA	CASSKASGRAYNEQFF	TGTGCCAGCAGCAAAGCTAGCGGGAGGGCCTACAATGAGCAGTTCTTC
TRBV19	NA	TRBJ2-7	NA	CASSGGYEQYF	TGTGCCAGTAGTGGCGGGTACGAGCAGTACTTC
TRBV5-5	NA	TRBJ1-5	NA	CASSLVPGRQPQHF	TGTGCCAGCAGCTTGGTGCCAGGAAGACAGCCCCAGCATTTT
TRBV14	NA	TRBJ1-5	TRBD1	CASSQDWTGGGNQPQHF	TGTGCCAGCAGCCAAGATTGGACAGGGGGAGGGAATCAGCCCCAGCATTTT
TRBV9	NA	TRBJ1-1	NA	CASSPQYTRNTEAFF	TGTGCCAGCAGCCCCCAGTATACGAGGAACACTGAAGCTTTCTTT
TRBV6-4	NA	TRBJ1-2	TRBD1	CASSAYGQGDYGYTF	TGTGCCAGCAGTGCCTATGGACAGGGCGACTATGGCTACACCTTC
TRBV4-2	NA	TRBJ2-1	NA	CASSQVDKDNEQFF	TGTGCCAGCAGCCAGGTTGACAAGGACAATGAGCAGTTCTTC
TRBV19	NA	TRBJ2-6	NA	CASSATGEGSGANVLTF	TGTGCCAGTAGTGCGACAGGGGAGGGCTCTGGGGCCAACGTCCTGACTTTC
TRBV6-6	NA	TRBJ2-7	TRBD1	CASSYLLPTGDEQYF	TGTGCCAGCAGTTACCTCCTCCCCACAGGGGACGAGCAGTACTTC
TRBV6-5	NA	TRBJ2-1	NA	CASSSLGHSYNEQFF	TGTGCCAGCAGTTCCCTGGGCCACTCCTACAATGAGCAGTTCTTC
TRBV5-4	NA	TRBJ2-7	TRBD1	CASSLGTGGYEQYF	TGTGCCAGCAGCTTGGGGACAGGGGGCTACGAGCAGTACTTC
TRBV10-1	NA	TRBJ2-7	TRBD2	CASSESVAGTYEQYF	TGCGCCAGCAGTGAGTCCGTAGCGGGTACCTACGAGCAGTACTTC
TRBV5-1	NA	TRBJ2-5	NA	CASSPAGSGQGEETQYF	TGCGCCAGCAGCCCAGCGGGATCGGGTCAGGGGGAGGAGACCCAGTACTTC
TRBV6-4	once	TRBJ2-3	NA	CASSEGASGTDTQYF	TGTGCCAGCAGTGAGGGGGCTAGCGGCACAGATACGCAGTATTTT
TRBV14	NA	TRBJ1-5	NA	CASSQGMDQPQHF	TGTGCCAGCAGCCAAGGGATGGATCAGCCCCAGCATTTT
TRBV19	NA	TRBJ2-3	NA	CASSMKGLSTDTQYF	TGTGCCAGTAGTATGAAGGGACTTAGCACAGATACGCAGTATTTT
TRBV5-6	NA	TRBJ1-5	NA	CASSFEHGKSNQPQHF	TGTGCCAGCAGTTTTGAGCATGGGAAAAGCAATCAGCCCCAGCATTTT
TRBV19	NA	TRBJ2-1	NA	CASSRDPTGTFNEQFF	TGTGCCAGTAGCCGGGACCCCACTGGAACTTTCAATGAGCAGTTCTTC
TRBV19	few	TRBJ2-4	NA	CASSKAPTNIQYF	TGTGCCAGTAGTAAGGCGCCAACAAACATTCAGTACTTC
TRBV5-6	NA	TRBJ2-1	TRBD2	CASSLWTSGRGPYNEQFF	TGTGCCAGCAGCTTGTGGACTAGCGGGAGGGGCCCCTACAATGAGCAGTTCTTC
TRBV13	NA	TRBJ2-3	TRBD2	CASSPWGGGPDTQYF	TGTGCCAGCAGTCCCTGGGGGGGAGGGCCAGATACGCAGTATTTT
TRBV7-3	NA	TRBJ2-1	NA	CASSLTRGDYNEQFF	TGTGCCAGCAGCTTAACTAGGGGGGACTACAATGAGCAGTTCTTC
TRBV6-1	NA	TRBJ1-5	TRBD1	CASSELTGPPQHF	TGTGCCAGCAGTGAATTGACAGGGCCGCCCCAGCATTTT
TRBV28	NA	TRBJ2-3	TRBD2	CASSLYAGGLTDTQYF	TGTGCCAGCAGTTTATACGCGGGAGGACTCACAGATACGCAGTATTTT
TRBV10-3	NA	TRBJ2-1	NA	CAISEPHINEQFF	TGTGCCATCAGTGAGCCGCATATCAATGAGCAGTTCTTC
TRBV19	NA	TRBJ1-1	TRBD1	CASSIRDRGTEAFF	TGTGCCAGTAGTATACGCGACAGGGGAACTGAAGCTTTCTTT
TRBV6-4	NA	TRBJ2-1	NA	CASSVTLYNEQFF	TGTGCCAGCAGTGTCACCCTTTACAATGAGCAGTTCTTC
TRBV10-3	NA	TRBJ2-2	NA	CAISEPGLNTGELFF	TGTGCCATCAGTGAGCCCGGGCTGAACACCGGGGAGCTGTTTTTT
TRBV30	NA	TRBJ2-7	TRBD1	CAWSVQRTGGEQYF	TGTGCCTGGAGTGTACAAAGGACAGGGGGCGAGCAGTACTTC
TRBV7-3	NA	TRBJ2-1	TRBD1	CASSLGTGGNEQFF	TGTGCCAGCAGCTTAGGGACAGGGGGCAATGAGCAGTTCTTC
TRBV7-8	NA	TRBJ1-2	NA	CASSPDRPYGYTF	TGTGCCAGCAGCCCTGACAGGCCCTATGGCTACACCTTC
TRBV6-1	NA	TRBJ1-4	TRBD1	CASSESMTGSEKLFF	TGTGCCAGCAGTGAAAGTATGACAGGGAGTGAAAAACTGTTTTTT
TRBV29-1	NA	TRBJ2-7	TRBD1	CSVGGTGRSYEQYF	TGCAGCGTCGGGGGGACAGGGCGCTCCTACGAGCAGTACTTC
TRBV7-2	once	TRBJ2-3	NA	CASSVRAADTQYF	TGTGCCAGCAGCGTTAGGGCGGCAGATACGCAGTATTTT
TRBV7-4	NA	TRBJ2-1	NA	CASSLVGAPCRGKPYNEQFF	TGTGCCAGCAGCTTAGTTGGCGCTCCATGCCGGGGGAAACCCTACAATGAGCAGTTCTTC
TRBV9	NA	TRBJ2-1	TRBD2	CASSVLAGSAPYNEQFF	TGTGCCAGCAGCGTACTAGCGGGGTCCGCGCCCTACAATGAGCAGTTCTTC
TRBV19	NA	TRBJ2-1	NA	CASSPASPGYNEQFF	TGTGCCAGTAGTCCGGCTTCTCCCGGCTACAATGAGCAGTTCTTC
TRBV29-1	NA	TRBJ2-3	NA	CSVDYSYTDTQYF	TGCAGCGTCGACTACTCCTACACAGATACGCAGTATTTT
TRBV2	NA	TRBJ1-5	TRBD1	CASSRQGPLNQPQHF	TGTGCCAGCAGTCGACAGGGGCCTCTAAATCAGCCCCAGCATTTT
TRBV28	NA	TRBJ1-2	TRBD1	CASSWDRVGGYGYTF	TGTGCCAGCAGTTGGGACAGGGTCGGTGGCTATGGCTACACCTTC
TRBV6-1	NA	TRBJ1-1	NA	CASSELGGYTEAFF	TGTGCCAGCAGTGAACTGGGGGGATACACTGAAGCTTTCTTT
TRBV6-4	once	TRBJ2-7	TRBD2	CASSLLAGESYEQYF	TGTGCCAGCAGTCTCCTAGCGGGAGAGTCCTACGAGCAGTACTTC
TRBV5-8	NA	TRBJ1-1	NA	CASSLETPVNTEAFF	TGTGCCAGCAGCTTGGAGACGCCAGTCAACACTGAAGCTTTCTTT
TRBV6-5	NA	TRBJ2-1	NA	CASSYSYYNEQFF	TGTGCCAGCAGTTACTCTTACTACAATGAGCAGTTCTTC
TRBV15	NA	TRBJ2-6	NA	CATSKVVSGANVLTF	TGTGCCACCAGCAAGGTGGTGTCTGGGGCCAACGTCCTGACTTTC
TRBV28	NA	TRBJ2-7	NA	CASSLGVPYEQYF	TGTGCCAGCAGTTTAGGGGTCCCCTACGAGCAGTACTTC
TRBV4-3	NA	TRBJ1-3	TRBD1	CASSQEPGDRAGNTIYF	TGCGCCAGCAGCCAAGAACCCGGGGACAGGGCTGGAAACACCATATATTTT
TRBV6-5	NA	TRBJ2-7	NA	CASTGLGASEQYF	TGTGCCAGCACCGGACTCGGGGCAAGCGAGCAGTACTTC
TRBV5-4	NA	TRBJ2-7	NA	CASSGDDSYEQYF	TGTGCCAGCAGCGGGGACGACTCCTACGAGCAGTACTTC